These 14 T cell receptor beta chains were sequenced from one sample in a study of blood T cells in healthy people across ages. Using a J-beta primer mix together with a sample-barcoded 5' primer, a second PCR was run for about 7 to 12 cycles. One entry per CDR3 protein, called by TCRdb with MiXCR from the 5' RACE reads. In the table there are about 1.4 million distinct CDR3 sequences, approximately 59% of which are singletons. The sample consisted of blood. These receptors came from a man between 18 and 29 years old in good health.

This clonotype was detected once. At one end the junction does not follow the germline gene, possibly because of a read error. The rearrangement joins TRBV7-2 to TRBJ2-7, with TRBD2 matching 7 bases. Germline V gives CDR1 SGHTA, CDR2 FQGNSA. The CDR3 consists of 15 residues. CDR3 bases: TGTGCCGGCAGCTTGGAAGCGGGACCTTACTACGAGCAGTACTTC. This codes for CAGSLEAGPYYEQYF.

This rearrangement joins TRBV29-1 to TRBJ2-5, with TRBD2 matching 9 bases. The CDR3 covers 14 residues. The J segment lost 2 bases and the V segment lost 2 bases, leaving 3 bases of the junction unmatched. From germline, CDR1 is SQVTM and CDR2 ANQGSEA. CDR3 nucleotide sequence: TGCAGCGTTGAACTAGCGGGGATTCAAGAGACCCAGTACTTC. Protein sequence: CSVELAGIQETQYF. The whole variable domain, remainder taken from reference TRBV29-1 and TRBJ2-5, is SAVISQKPSRDICQRGTSLTIQCQVDSQVTMMFWYRQQPGQSLTLIATANQGSEATYESGFVIDKFPISRPNLTFSTLTVSNMSPEDSSIYLCSVELAGIQETQYFGPGTRLLVL.

This clonotype was seen a handful of times. V is TRBV6-5 and J is TRBJ2-1, with D tentatively TRBD2 (5 bases). This CDR3 comprises 11 residues. V shed 8 bases and J shed 6 bases, with 8 bases lying between them. The germline CDR1 and CDR2 sequences are MNHEY and SVGAGI. This CDR3 reads CASVAGNEQFF. The CDR3 DNA reads as TGTGCCAGCGTCGCGGGCAATGAGCAGTTCTTC.

The chain uses TRBV4-1 and TRBJ2-7; D tentatively reads TRBD1 or TRBD2 (5 bases each). Trimming removed 8 bases at V and 3 bases at J, with 20 bases between. CDR3 size: 15 residues. CDR1 is MGHRA, CDR2 YSYEKL, per germline. CDR3 bases: TGCGCCAGCGCACCCCAGGGACCAACAGGCTACGAGCAGTACTTC. Its protein is CASAPQGPTGYEQYF.

The CDR3 loop is CASTLLSGLATGEQFF. The CDR3 DNA reads TGTGCCAGCACCCTGCTCTCGGGACTAGCGACTGGTGAGCAGTTCTTC. V is TRBV27 and J is TRBJ2-1, with 10 bases aligning to TRBD2. This CDR3 comprises 16 residues. Germline assignment: CDR1 MNHEY and CDR2 SMNVEV (reference sequence). With 7 bases clipped from V and 9 bases from J, the junction kept 15 bases outside the gene matches.

CDR3 nucleotides: TGCAGTGCCAGATGGGGAGGAGGTCTCTACGAGCAGTACTTC. It is translated as CSARWGGGLYEQYF. The chain couples TRBV20-1 to TRBJ2-7, with D perhaps TRBD2 (6 bases). Germline CDR1 DFQATT, CDR2 SNEGSKA (reference sequence). V lost 6 bases and J lost 3, with 18 bases in between. This CDR3 is 14 amino acids long.

The J gene is TRBJ1-6, the V gene TRBV4-1; 9 bases are shared with TRBD1. The germline V gene has CDR1 MGHRA and CDR2 YSYEKL. This CDR3 region has 16 residues. With 1 base clipped from V and 13 bases from J, the junction kept 11 bases outside the gene matches. For the CDR3, the DNA is TGCGCCAGCAGCCAAGTCGGGGGGACAGGGAGTTCGCCCCTCCACTTT. Encoded protein: CASSQVGGTGSSPLHF.

This rearrangement joins TRBV9 to TRBJ2-2, with D unclear. The CDR3 is made up of 16 amino acids. Germline V gives CDR1 SGDLS, CDR2 YYNGEE. V was pared by 0 bases and J by 4 bases, with 13 bases between. CDR3 in amino acids: CASSVAAHKLTGELFF. The CDR3 bases are TGTGCCAGCAGCGTAGCGGCCCACAAACTCACCGGGGAGCTGTTTTTT.

This chain uses TRBV2 with TRBJ2-7; D gene ambiguous. The germline V gene encodes CDR1 SNHLY and CDR2 FYNNEI. There are 14 residues in the CDR3. V was pared by 11 bases and J by 0 bases, with 17 bases between. CDR3 in amino acids: CAGDGWENSYEQYF. Here the CDR3 DNA reads TGTGCCGGGGATGGGTGGGAAAACTCCTACGAGCAGTACTTC.

The chain has TRBV2 and TRBJ1-2, with D unresolved. The CDR3 has 10 residues. V was trimmed by 7 bases and J by 5 bases, leaving 5 bases between them. Germline CDR1 reads SNHLY; CDR2 reads FYNNEI. DNA for the CDR3: TGTGCCAGCAAACAGTATGGCTACACCTTC. Amino acid sequence: CASKQYGYTF.

In regard to this clonotype: This clone may be a read error of a much larger clone one base away. The chain links TRBV20-1 to TRBJ2-7, with D possibly matching TRBD1 (6 bases). Germline loops: CDR1 DFQATT, CDR2 SNEGSKA (reference sequence). V dropped 5 bases and J dropped 4 bases, with 12 bases sitting between them. This CDR3 comprises 12 residues. CDR3 sequence reads: CSADGRGYEQYF. The CDR3 DNA is TGCAGTGCTGACGGCAGGGGATACGAGCAGTACTTC.

The chain carries TRBV9 and TRBJ2-7; TRBD1 might be the D (6 bases). There are 14 residues in the CDR3. The V end lost 0 bases, the J end lost 2 bases, and 9 bases lay between the germline ends. Per germline, CDR1 SGDLS and CDR2 YYNGEE. The CDR3 is CASSVGRGTYEQYF. CDR3 DNA: TGTGCCAGCAGCGTAGGAAGGGGGACCTACGAGCAGTACTTC.

V gene TRBV7-6 combines with J gene TRBJ2-7; D ambiguous. V was trimmed by 4 bases and J by 3 bases, leaving 10 bases between them. The length of the CDR3 is 13 residues. Germline V gene data show CDR1 as SGHVS and CDR2 as FNYEAQ. This CDR3 is CASSSNPDYEQYF. Here the CDR3 DNA reads TGTGCCAGCAGCTCGAATCCAGACTACGAGCAGTACTTC.

This clonotype was observed a handful of times. The gene calls are TRBV6-6 and TRBJ1-2; D not resolved. Germline values: CDR1 MNHNY, CDR2 SVGAGI (reference sequence). The CDR3 consists of 13 residues. Trimming took 4 bases from V and 2 from J, leaving 8 bases between them. CDR3: CASSSSQNYGYTF. The DNA for the CDR3 is TGTGCCAGCAGTTCCTCACAGAACTATGGCTACACCTTC.